This T cell receptor (beta chain) was identified during a study of vaccination and CD4 T cells after COVID-19. About the research overall: The post-COVID sampling time was a median approximately 3.5 months after diagnosis, ranging from 35 to 161.

For this clonotype: What it binds is unknown.

An Oncomine TCR Beta short-read assay was used to sequence the DNA from cultured CD4+ T cells. Cultured CD4+ T cells were the source of extracted genomic DNA. TCRdb re-analysed the PCR reads in MiXCR, keeping a single row per CDR3 protein. The table has 15,000 to 20,000 distinct CDR3 sequences, approximately 46% seen once; the top ten hold 10% to 15%. The sample's treatment: approximately nine-day PBMC culture with coronavirus spike peptide pools or control peptides (ViraFEST assay). The sample consisted of CD4+ T cells from blood, cultured in vitro. The source is a human donor who had recovered from COVID-19.

The DNA for the CDR3 is TGTGCCAGCAGCTGGACAGGGGGCGCTAACTATGGCTACACCTTC. This codes for CASSWTGGANYGYTF. The genes are TRBV7-2 and TRBJ1-2, with 11 bases matching TRBD1. The CDR3 extends over 15 amino acids. CDR1 and CDR2 from the germline V gene are SGHTA and FQGNSA. The junction had 1 base not matched to a gene; V was cut back by 4 bases and J by 0 bases.